Listed below are T cell receptor beta chains from one sample, sequenced in a study of regulatory dendritic cells for organ transplantation. Sequencing was performed with immunoSEQ multiplex PCR; in TCRdb, only in-frame clones are kept and a portion is missing. The sample has about 11,000 clones; 75% are singletons. Antigens of these TCRs are unknown. The sample consisted of memory CD4+ T cells from blood cultured with regulatory dendritic cells. These receptors all stem from a human donor in good health. Both conserved end residues are part of each CDR3. The D gene is left open where the match is weak. Clone size is stated in some rows and not others, as once, few, many or a class when expanded.

CDR3 protein: CASSAGLAAGWGETQYF
CDR3 DNA: TGTGCCAGCAGCGCCGGACTAGCGGCGGGGTGGGGAGAGACCCAGTACTTC
J gene: TRBJ2-5
V gene: TRBV7-7
clone size: .
D gene: TRBD2

CDR3 protein: CASSLEAGPDYGYTF
CDR3 DNA: TGCGCCAGCAGCTTGGAGGCGGGACCGGACTATGGCTACACCTTC
J gene: TRBJ1-2
V gene: TRBV5-1
clone size: .
D gene: .

CDR3 protein: CASSLGDSLNTGELFF
CDR3 DNA: TGTGCCAGCAGTTTAGGGGACAGTCTGAACACCGGGGAGCTGTTTTTT
J gene: TRBJ2-2
V gene: TRBV27
clone size: .
D gene: TRBD1

CDR3 protein: CASSWTGNSPYGCTF
CDR3 DNA: TGTGCCAGCAGCTGGACAGGGAATTCCCCATATGGCTGCACCTTC
J gene: TRBJ1-2
V gene: TRBV5-4
clone size: .
D gene: TRBD1

CDR3 protein: CASSVAGGYTDTQYF
CDR3 DNA: TGTGCCAGCAGCGTAGCGGGGGGCTACACAGATACGCAGTATTTT
J gene: TRBJ2-3
V gene: TRBV9
clone size: .
D gene: .

CDR3 protein: CASSESSVTGELFF
CDR3 DNA: TGTGCCAGCAGTGAAAGCAGCGTCACCGGGGAGCTGTTTTTT
J gene: TRBJ2-2
V gene: TRBV2
clone size: .
D gene: .

CDR3 protein: CASSLGQQETQYF
CDR3 DNA: TGTGCCAGCAGCTTAGGACAGCAAGAGACCCAGTACTTC
J gene: TRBJ2-5
V gene: TRBV7-2
clone size: .
D gene: .

CDR3 protein: CASSLDLTYEQYF
CDR3 DNA: TGTGCCAGCAGCTTAGACTTGACCTACGAGCAGTACTTC
J gene: TRBJ2-7
V gene: TRBV7-6
clone size: few
D gene: .

CDR3 protein: CASSPPGGGGASRTEAFF
CDR3 DNA: TGTGCCAGCTCACCACCAGGTGGTGGGGGGGCATCCCGGACTGAAGCTTTCTTT
J gene: TRBJ1-1
V gene: TRBV18
clone size: .
D gene: .

CDR3 protein: CASGWWTGSGEKLFF
CDR3 DNA: TGTGCTAGTGGTTGGTGGACAGGGTCTGGTGAAAAACTGTTTTTT
J gene: TRBJ1-4
V gene: TRBV12-5
clone size: .
D gene: TRBD1

CDR3 protein: CASSLQGLSTEAFF
CDR3 DNA: TGTGCCAGCAGCTTACAGGGGTTGAGCACTGAAGCTTTCTTT
J gene: TRBJ1-1
V gene: TRBV7-9
clone size: medium-sized
D gene: .

CDR3 protein: CASIPDYLQETQYF
CDR3 DNA: TGTGCCAGCATCCCCGACTACCTCCAAGAGACCCAGTACTTC
J gene: TRBJ2-5
V gene: TRBV7-2
clone size: .
D gene: .

CDR3 protein: CASSQGLLPSTQYF
CDR3 DNA: TGTGCCAGCAGCCAAGGACTCCTCCCCTCTACGCAGTATTTT
J gene: TRBJ2-3
V gene: TRBV14
clone size: .
D gene: .

CDR3 protein: CASSLVGGLDSQETQYF
CDR3 DNA: TGTGCCAGCAGCTTGGTTGGTGGCCTAGACTCCCAAGAGACCCAGTACTTC
J gene: TRBJ2-5
V gene: TRBV5-6
clone size: .
D gene: .

CDR3 protein: CASSLGRGYANTGELFF
CDR3 DNA: TGCGCCAGCAGCTTGGGGCGGGGCTACGCGAACACCGGGGAGCTGTTTTTT
J gene: TRBJ2-2
V gene: TRBV5-1
clone size: .
D gene: .